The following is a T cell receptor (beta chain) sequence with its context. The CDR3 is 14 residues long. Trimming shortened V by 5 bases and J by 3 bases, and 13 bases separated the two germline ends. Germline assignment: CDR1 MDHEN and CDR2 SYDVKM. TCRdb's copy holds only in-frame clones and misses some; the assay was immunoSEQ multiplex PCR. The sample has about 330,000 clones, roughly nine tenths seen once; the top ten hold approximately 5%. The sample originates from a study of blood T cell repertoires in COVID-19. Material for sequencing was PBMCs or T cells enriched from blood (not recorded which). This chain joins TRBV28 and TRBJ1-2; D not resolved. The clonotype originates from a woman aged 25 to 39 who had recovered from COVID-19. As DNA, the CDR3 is TGTGCCAGCAGTGACTACGAACTCCACTATGGCTACACCTTC. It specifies CASSDYELHYGYTF.